This T cell receptor (beta chain) was profiled in a study of vaccination and CD4 T cells after COVID-19 (dated by TCRdb to between 2021 and 2022). Some background on the complete study: Convalescent patients had a positive SARS-CoV-2 result on nasal swab PCR, and of these patients, several had mild disease and one had severe disease. In the convalescent cohort there were six males and four females, among whom were two Hispanic individuals, seven Caucasians, two Asians and one multiracial person. Each participant got two doses of either the Pfizer-BioNTech BNT162b2 vaccine (n=8) or the Moderna mRNA-1273 vaccine (n=2). Post-COVID blood samples were collected from convalescent patients a median of around 100 days after diagnosis, with a range of roughly 30 to 170 days. Post-vaccine blood samples were obtained a median of about 77 days after the second vaccine dose, with a range of about 14 to 241 days. Culture stimuli were overlapping spike peptide pools from SARS-CoV-2 and from the common cold coronaviruses HCoV-NL63, HCoV-OC43 and HCoV-229E. In control cultures, a CEFX viral epitope pool was used as positive control, an HIV-1 Nef peptide pool was used as negative control, or no peptide was added. The spike-specific CD4+ TCR repertoire was compared before and after mRNA vaccination in approximately 9 COVID-19 convalescent patients and a handful of infection-naive healthy vaccine recipients.

The treatment or condition label here, explained by the study, means: roughly ten-day PBMC culture with coronavirus spike peptide pools or control peptides (ViraFEST assay). To expand antigen-specific T cells with peptide pools and then pick out the expanded clonotypes through TCR sequencing, the study relied on the ViraFEST assay. The convalescent patients' positive SARS-CoV-2 PCR tests were from March to December 2020, which was before the Alpha, Beta and Delta variants emerged in the United States. Each well held millions of PBMCs cultured in IMDM containing roughly 5.5% human AB serum and around 10 IU/ml IL-2, with approximately 9.2 ug/ml peptide pools added. Half of the culture medium was replaced with fresh IL-2-containing medium on days 3 and 7. Once the cells had been in culture for over nine days, the EasySep CD4+ T cell isolation kit was used to isolate CD4+ T cells by negative selection. Ficoll-Paque Plus gradient centrifugation was used to isolate PBMCs from whole blood, and the isolated PBMCs were then either used fresh or cryopreserved at -140C. In general, triplicate wells were set up for every culture condition.

Findings and caveats that apply to the study as a whole: Among convalescent patients, a median around 86% of the SARS-CoV-2-reactive clones seen after vaccination appeared only after vaccination, which suggests priming specific to the vaccine. Of the vaccine-specific clones found in convalescent patients, nearly all (304 of 307) were mono-reactive for SARS-CoV-2 spike instead of being cross-reactive with common cold coronaviruses. An increase in the median number of SARS-CoV-2-reactive clonotypes from 20 to 25 after infection to some 38 after vaccination was observed, but the change was not found to be significant. The study included relatively few convalescent patients and did not analyze early timepoints after natural infection.

To prepare the library, PCR was applied. DNA from cultured CD4+ T cells was subjected to TCR sequencing with the Oncomine TCR Beta short-read assay at the Johns Hopkins FTIC core. The QIAamp micro DNA kit was used to extract genomic DNA from the cultured CD4+ T cells. Oncomine TCR Beta libraries made from cultured CD4+ T cells were pooled using unique dual indexes and sequenced on an Illumina iSeq 100. On the authors' methods: Non-productive sequences were removed, and CDR3s not starting with C, not ending with F or W, or shorter than 7 amino acids were discarded. Antigen-specific clonotypes were identified with the MANAFEST web application by comparing peptide-stimulated wells with reference and other culture wells. Positive clones required FDR below 0.05, an odds ratio above 5, and productive frequency above 0.1% in at least two of three replicate wells. Clonotypes that were significantly expanded in both SARS-CoV-2 spike wells and at least one common cold coronavirus spike condition were defined as cross-reactive. Levenshtein distances (stringdist) and unrooted phylogenetic trees (ape) in R version 3.6.1 were used to assess CDR3 homology. In TCRdb, the public reads were trimmed at Q25 with fastp and aligned with MiXCR, with productive beta chains retained. Rows with one shared CDR3 protein collapse into an entry with the most common genes and DNA. TCRdb's processing, not the authors', yielded these V and J calls. This sample holds about 15,000 distinct CDR3 sequences; over 60% were observed only once. The ten largest clones represent around 16% of the sample.

As concerns this clonotype: The specificity of this receptor is unknown. No base qualities exist here, and no much larger clone lies one base off it.

This clonotype was sampled from a human donor who had recovered from COVID-19. The sequencing sample was made of CD4+ T cells from blood, cultured in vitro.

The base sequence is TGTGCCAGCTCACCGACAGGGTTTGGCTACACCTTC. Its protein reads: CASSPTGFGYTF. Rearrangement joined TRBV18 to TRBJ1-2; 7 of the junction bases match TRBD1. Taken from cysteine to phenylalanine, the CDR3 has 12 residues. Only CDR3 DNA remains: 36 bases, in frame from the first base. Relative to germline, V is missing 3 bases and J is missing 7 bases, with 2 bases of the junction outside any gene match. CDR1 and CDR2, looked up from the germline V gene, are KGHSH and LQKENI.